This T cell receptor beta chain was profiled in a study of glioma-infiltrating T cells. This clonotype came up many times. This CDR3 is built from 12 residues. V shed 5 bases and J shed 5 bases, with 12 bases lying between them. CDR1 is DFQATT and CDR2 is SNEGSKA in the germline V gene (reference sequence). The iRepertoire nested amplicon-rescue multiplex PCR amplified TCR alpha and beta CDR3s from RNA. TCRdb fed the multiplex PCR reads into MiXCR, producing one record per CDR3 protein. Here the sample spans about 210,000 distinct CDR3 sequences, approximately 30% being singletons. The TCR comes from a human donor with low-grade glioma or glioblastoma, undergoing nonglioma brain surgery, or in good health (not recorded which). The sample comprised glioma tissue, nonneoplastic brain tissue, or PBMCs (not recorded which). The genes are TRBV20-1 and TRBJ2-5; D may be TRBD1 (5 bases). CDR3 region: CSAQGLEETQYF. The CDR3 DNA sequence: TGCAGTGCTCAGGGCCTCGAGGAGACCCAGTACTTC.